Each of the 28 T cell receptor beta chains below was sequenced from the same sample in a study of blood T cell repertoires in COVID-19. TCRdb's table, derived via immunoSEQ multiplex PCR, lists solely in-frame clones and lacks some. The sample lists roughly 250,000 clones, around 90% occurring once. Sample: peripheral blood. These receptors were obtained from a man aged 25-45 years with COVID-19, enrolled during active disease.

Only one count was recorded for this clone. The chain employs TRBV5-1 and TRBJ2-1; the match to TRBD2 covers 12 bases. The germline V gene encodes CDR1 SGHRS and CDR2 YFSETQ. V shed 4 bases and J 3 bases; nucleotides not matched to a gene: 5. The CDR3 length is 16 residues. In DNA, the CDR3 is TGCGCCAGCAGCAACACTAGCGGGGGGTTCTACAATGAGCAGTTCTTC. This gives the protein CASSNTSGGFYNEQFF.

J is TRBJ1-2 and V is TRBV29-1, with TRBD1 identical over 12 bases. V shed 7 bases, J shed 7 bases, and the junction held 7 bases outside the gene matches. Germline CDR1 reads SQVTM; CDR2 reads ANQGSEA. The CDR3 is made up of 13 amino acids. The CDR3 DNA sequence: TGCAGCGCGGGACAGGGGGCGTTTGGTGGCTACACCTTC. This encodes CSAGQGAFGGYTF.

The chain couples TRBV14 to TRBJ1-2; D uncertain. V was shortened by 4 bases and J by 8 bases, with 20 bases between the two germline ends. The germline gives CDR1 SGHDN, CDR2 FVKESK. This CDR3 comprises 15 residues. This CDR3 reads CASSRTMQTLYGYTF. The CDR3, as DNA: TGTGCCAGCAGCCGAACTATGCAGACTCTATACGGCTACACCTTC. Variable domain in full (rest from reference TRBV14 and TRBJ1-2): EAGVTQFPSHSVIEKGQTVTLRCDPISGHDNLYWYRRVMGKEIKFLLHFVKESKQDESGMPNNRFLAERTGGTYSTLKVQPAELEDSGVYFCASSRTMQTLYGYTFGSGTRLTVV.

The chain employs TRBV18 and TRBJ2-7, with a tentative D call TRBD2 (6 bases). In germline, CDR1 is KGHSH, CDR2 LQKENI. The CDR3 sequence is 13 residues long. V was clipped by 4 bases and J by 5 bases, with 12 bases between them. CDR3 in DNA: TGTGCCAGCTCACTGGGGCGGGGCGACGAGCAGTACTTC. Protein: CASSLGRGDEQYF.

The chain couples TRBV28 to TRBJ2-2, with a possible D match to TRBD1 (6 bases). CDR3 length: 14 residues. Germline CDR1 and CDR2: MDHEN and SYDVKM. V shed 5 bases and J shed 6 bases, with 13 bases lying between them. DNA for the CDR3: TGTGCCAGCAGTGGCGGACAGTCGTCCGGGGAGCTGTTTTTT. Residues: CASSGGQSSGELFF.

The V gene is TRBV5-1, the J gene TRBJ1-2, with D possibly TRBD1 on 6 matching bases. CDR3 length: 19 amino acids. Germline values: CDR1 SGHRS, CDR2 YFSETQ. With 0 bases removed from V and 0 bases from J, the gap between germline ends came to 21 bases. The CDR3 nucleotides read TGCGCCAGCAGCTTGGCCACGCAGGGGCACAAGAAAGCTAACTATGGCTACACCTTC. Protein: CASSLATQGHKKANYGYTF.

The chain employs TRBV5-1 and TRBJ1-3; 7 bases line up with TRBD1. CDR3 length: 16 amino acids. The germline V gene encodes CDR1 SGHRS and CDR2 YFSETQ. After removal of 3 bases from V and 2 bases from J, the junction contained 8 bases not matched to a gene. The CDR3 DNA follows: TGCGCCAGCAGCTCCCGACAGGGAACGGCTGGAAACACCATATATTTT. Translation: CASSSRQGTAGNTIYF.

This clone was counted a single time. J is TRBJ1-5 and V is TRBV6-5; TRBD1 matches 7 bases. The CDR3 is made up of 15 amino acids. Losses at the gene ends were 6 bases for V and 0 bases for J; bases not matched to a gene: 5. Germline CDR1 MNHEY, CDR2 SVGAGI. The CDR3 region has the DNA TGTGCCAGCAGGCCCGGGACAGCTAGCAATCAGCCCCAGCATTTT. Amino acids: CASRPGTASNQPQHF.

This rearrangement joins TRBV10-3 to TRBJ1-3; tentative D call: TRBD1 (6 bases). Germline assignment: CDR1 ENHRY and CDR2 SYGVKD. CDR3 size: 15 residues. Trimming took 2 bases from V and 2 from J, leaving 10 bases between them. CDR3 protein: CAISEVSGAGNTIYF. CDR3 coding DNA: TGTGCCATCAGTGAGGTCTCAGGGGCTGGAAACACCATATATTTT.

The chain joins TRBV7-3 to TRBJ1-1, with 9 nucleotides matching TRBD1. With V trimmed by 4 bases and J by 3 bases, 3 bases remained unmatched. The CDR3 is 14 residues long. Germline lookup yields CDR1 SGHTA and CDR2 FQGTGA. The CDR3 is CASSSGQGHTEAFF. For the CDR3, the DNA is TGTGCCAGCAGCTCCGGACAGGGGCACACTGAAGCTTTCTTT. Supplemented by reference TRBV7-3 and TRBJ1-1, the full variable domain reads GAGVSQTPSNKVTEKGKYVELRCDPISGHTALYWYRQSLGQGPEFLIYFQGTGAADDSGLPNDRFFAVRPEGSVSTLKIQRTERGDSAVYLCASSSGQGHTEAFFGQGTRLTVV.

The chain links TRBV6-5 to TRBJ1-2; D is unresolved. The CDR3 extends over 12 amino acids. Trimming shortened V by 7 bases and J by 2 bases, and 8 bases separated the two germline ends. Germline V gene lookup returns CDR1 MNHEY and CDR2 SVGAGI. Written as DNA, the CDR3 is TGTGCCAGCAACCCCGGGAACTATGGCTACACCTTC. Translating it yields CASNPGNYGYTF.

The chain uses TRBV3-1 (or the pseudogene TRBV3-2) and TRBJ1-4; the match to TRBD1 covers 7 bases. The V segment lost 4 bases and the J segment 5 bases; nucleotides outside the gene matches: 10. The CDR3 loop spans 16 amino acids. Germline V lookup: CDR1 LGHDT, CDR2 YNNKEL (reference sequence). The CDR3 is CASSPRGWLGNEKLFF. DNA for the CDR3: TGTGCCAGCAGCCCCAGGGGGTGGCTGGGAAATGAAAAACTGTTTTTT.

This sequence joins TRBV12-3 or TRBV12-4 and TRBJ2-3; TRBD2 agrees at 7 bases. The CDR3 is 13 residues long. Germline trimming cut 8 bases from V and 2 bases from J; bases unmatched to any gene: 4. Here the CDR3 DNA reads TGTGCCAGCGGGCGGGGGTCCACAGATACGCAGTATTTT. Translated: CASGRGSTDTQYF.

This clone has a handful of counts. This rearrangement joins TRBV11-3 to TRBJ2-7; the match to TRBD1 covers 9 bases. This CDR3 is built from 15 residues. The germline V gene has CDR1 SGHNT and CDR2 YENEEA. V gave up 5 bases and J gave up 6 bases; unmatched junction bases: 11. The chain's CDR3 is CASSPPGQGRCEQYF. The DNA of the CDR3 is TGTGCCAGCAGCCCGCCGGGACAGGGCAGGTGCGAGCAGTACTTC.

The genes are TRBV2 and TRBJ1-6; D is unresolved. Trimming took 6 bases from V and 2 from J, leaving 8 bases between them. The CDR3 totals 14 residues. Germline lookup yields CDR1 SNHLY and CDR2 FYNNEI. The CDR3 here is CASREPAYNSPLHF. The CDR3 DNA sequence: TGTGCCAGCAGGGAGCCAGCCTATAATTCACCCCTCCACTTT. Drawing the rest from reference TRBV2 and TRBJ1-6, the complete variable domain is EPEVTQTPSHQVTQMGQEVILRCVPISNHLYFYWYRQILGQKVEFLVSFYNNEISEKSEIFDDQFSVERPDGSNFTLKIRSTKLEDSAMYFCASREPAYNSPLHFGNGTRLTVT.

A word on this clone: One end of the junction varies from germline; a read error may be responsible. J is TRBJ2-7 and V is TRBV7-9, with TRBD1 matching over 10 bases. CDR1 SEHNR and CDR2 FQNEAQ come from the germline V gene (reference sequence). The CDR3 spans 15 residues. CDR3 sequence (DNA): TGTGCCAGCAGCGTAGCTAGACAGGGGGCGGTCGAGCAGTACTTC. Its protein product is CASSVARQGAVEQYF. Full variable domain (missing parts from reference TRBV7-9 and TRBJ2-7): DTGVSQNPRHKITKRGQNVTFRCDPISEHNRLYWYRQTLGQGPEFLTYFQNEAQLEKSRLLSDRFSAERPKGSFSTLEIQRTEQGDSAMYLCASSVARQGAVEQYFGPGTRLTVT.

This chain links TRBV19 with TRBJ1-3; 7 bases align to TRBD1. After removal of 6 bases from V and 0 bases from J, the junction contained 5 bases not matched to a gene. The CDR3 is 15 residues long. In germline, CDR1 is LNHDA, CDR2 SQIVND (reference sequence). As DNA, the CDR3 is TGTGCCAGTAGAGGACAGGCAAACTCTGGAAACACCATATATTTT. Its translation is CASRGQANSGNTIYF.

V and J are TRBV6-5 and TRBJ1-5, with TRBD1 matching 7 bases. Germline CDR1 and CDR2: MNHEY and SVGAGI. Trimming took 2 bases from V and 5 from J; bases not matched to a gene: 0. CDR3 length: 13 residues. CDR3 sequence: CASSYDRDQPQHF. Written as DNA, the CDR3 is TGTGCCAGCAGTTACGACAGGGATCAGCCCCAGCATTTT.

This chain uses TRBV11-1 with TRBJ1-1; D unresolved. There are 13 residues in the CDR3. The V end was cut by 8 bases, the J end by 1 base, with 11 bases between. The V gene's germline CDR1 is SGHAT and CDR2 FQDESV (reference sequence). CDR3 amino acids: CASRARGNTEAFF. The CDR3 DNA follows: TGTGCCAGCCGCGCGCGGGGGAACACTGAAGCTTTCTTT.

The CDR3 is CASSIQGDNQPQHF. The CDR3 region has the DNA TGCGCCAGCAGCATACAGGGCGACAATCAGCCCCAGCATTTT. The V gene is TRBV5-1, the J gene TRBJ1-5; possible D gene TRBD1, 6 bases. Trimming removed 4 bases from V and 3 bases from J, with 11 bases in between. The CDR3 runs to 14 residues. Germline V CDR1 and CDR2: SGHRS, YFSETQ.

The rearrangement uses TRBV19 and TRBJ1-1; D remains unclear. Germline CDR1 is LNHDA and CDR2 is SQIVND (reference sequence). The CDR3 runs 12 residues. Trimming left V 6 bases short and J 6 bases short, with 11 bases between. This CDR3 reads CASSLDLAEAFF. Here the CDR3 DNA reads TGTGCCAGTAGCCTAGATTTAGCTGAAGCTTTCTTT. Looking up the rest from reference TRBV19 and TRBJ1-1 gives the full variable domain: DGGITQSPKYLFRKEGQNVTLSCEQNLNHDAMYWYRQDPGQGLRLIYYSQIVNDFQKGDIAEGYSVSREKKESFPLTVTSAQKNPTAFYLCASSLDLAEAFFGQGTRLTVV.

The genes are TRBV19 and TRBJ1-2; 8 bases match TRBD1. Losses at the gene ends were 1 base for V and 12 bases for J; bases not matched to a gene: 13. The germline gives CDR1 LNHDA, CDR2 SQIVND (reference sequence). CDR3 size: 15 residues. In nucleotides, the CDR3 is TGTGCCAGTAGTATAGTGTGGCCGACAGGGGAGGTTCACACCTTC. It yields the protein CASSIVWPTGEVHTF.

The CDR3 is CAWSPLLGGRAFMNTEAFF. The CDR3 nucleotides read TGTGCCTGGAGTCCCCTCTTAGGGGGCCGGGCGTTTATGAACACTGAAGCTTTCTTT. The V and J genes are TRBV30 and TRBJ1-1, with 7 bases identical to TRBD1. Germline V lookup: CDR1 GTSNPN, CDR2 SVGIG (reference sequence). This CDR3 is 19 amino acids long. Trimming took 2 bases from V and 0 from J; bases not matched to a gene: 18.

This chain joins TRBV3-1 (or the pseudogene TRBV3-2) and TRBJ1-2, with 10 positions matching TRBD1. Germline CDR1 and CDR2: LGHDT and YNNKEL (reference sequence). V dropped 0 bases and J dropped 7; count of bases not matched to a gene: 8. The CDR3 spans 16 residues. The CDR3 DNA reads TGTGCCAGCAGCCAAGACTCTTGGACAGGGGGAATTGGCTACACCTTC. Residues: CASSQDSWTGGIGYTF.

The chain is built from TRBV19 and TRBJ1-6; D uncertain. CDR1 is LNHDA and CDR2 is SQIVND in the germline V gene (reference sequence). V dropped 4 bases and J dropped 1 base, with 8 bases sitting between them. The CDR3 is made up of 15 amino acids. The CDR3 protein is CASSSRGSYNSPLHF. The DNA for the CDR3 is TGTGCCAGTAGTAGCCGAGGGTCCTATAATTCACCCCTCCACTTT.

This clone has only a few counts. The J gene is TRBJ1-3, the V gene TRBV7-9; D is unresolved. The CDR3 is 12 amino acids. The V gene's germline CDR1 is SEHNR and CDR2 FQNEAQ (reference sequence). V dropped 3 bases and J dropped 4 bases, with 4 bases sitting between them. CDR3 nucleotide sequence: TGTGCCAGCAGCTTGGAGGGAAACACCATATATTTT. Its translation is CASSLEGNTIYF.

This rearrangement joins TRBV13 to TRBJ2-5; 7 bases align to TRBD1. The CDR3 runs to 14 residues. Germline CDR1 PRHDT, CDR2 FYEKMQ (reference sequence). J was trimmed by 6 bases and V by 1 base; bases with no gene match: 5. Here the CDR3 reads CASSLVGGAKTQYF. CDR3 DNA sequence: TGTGCCAGCAGCTTAGTAGGGGGCGCGAAGACCCAGTACTTC.

The chain uses TRBV19 and TRBJ1-5; 11 bases match TRBD1. CDR3 length equals 15 residues. Germline CDR1 reads LNHDA; CDR2 reads SQIVND (reference sequence). The trim removed 7 bases at V and 4 bases at J, leaving 6 bases unmatched. Written as DNA, the CDR3 is TGTGCCAGTAACCGGGACAGGGGGGTTAATCAGCCCCAGCATTTT. This gives the protein CASNRDRGVNQPQHF.